This T cell receptor (beta chain) was documented in a study of blood T cells in healthy people across ages. The donors, healthy Caucasians from Russia, were aged 6 to 90. A second about 7 to 12 cycle PCR used barcoded and J-beta primers. MiXCR, applied by TCRdb to the 5' RACE reads, yields one record per CDR3 protein. The sample lists around 970,000 distinct CDR3 sequences; roughly 51% were seen once. Sequencing input: blood. The sequence came from an older woman in good health.

CDR3 loop: CSAPPGGTEAFF. DNA for the CDR3: TGCAGTGCTCCCCCCGGGGGCACTGAAGCTTTCTTT. This sequence joins TRBV20-1 and TRBJ1-1; tentative D call: TRBD1 (5 bases). Looked up from germline, CDR1 is DFQATT and CDR2 is SNEGSKA (reference sequence). V lost 5 bases and J lost 4, with 11 bases in between. CDR3 length: 12 residues.